This T cell receptor beta chain stems from a study of shared clonotypes between healthy human individuals. Study-level results: The study found approximately 5% of naive CD4 clonotypes shared across a few donors. Relative to clonotypes present in all four donors, those not shared had lower generation probabilities. Represented diversity, genetic and exposure-history alike, was limited by few donors.

About this clone itself: Its matching antigen is unknown.

Trimming took 5 bases from V and 6 from J, leaving 20 bases between them. The CDR3 runs to 14 residues. The germline V gene encodes CDR1 SQVTM and CDR2 ANQGSEA. The naive CD8 subset, CD45RO-negative cells positively selected for CCR7, excluded terminally differentiated effector memory CD45RA+ cells. Generated by immunoSEQ multiplex PCR, the TCRdb table keeps only in-frame clones and is missing some. The table lists hundreds of thousands of clones, 95% to 96% of them singletons. The clonotype was recovered from a woman in her 30s in good health. The sample comprised naive CD8+ T cells sorted from blood. The chain couples TRBV29-1 to TRBJ2-7; D may match TRBD1 or TRBD2 (5 bases each). The CDR3 spells CSVREGREVSEQYF. CDR3 DNA: TGCAGCGTTCGTGAGGGCAGGGAAGTCAGCGAGCAGTACTTC.